One sample yielded the 2 T cell receptor beta chains listed below, sequenced in a study of CD8+ T cells in alopecia areata. Following extraction, RNA underwent reverse transcription to cDNA, which served as the sequencing template. Clones were sequenced by immunoSEQ multiplex PCR, and TCRdb holds only the in-frame ones, with some missing. The sample includes under 250,000 clones, 57% of them seen just once. The starting material was CD4+ T cells sorted from blood, obtained at week 0. These receptors were obtained from a human donor with alopecia areata.

The chain is built from TRBV5-1 and TRBJ2-1; D is unclear. V was pared by 3 bases and J by 10 bases, with 14 bases between. Germline loops: CDR1 SGHRS, CDR2 YFSETQ. The CDR3 has 13 residues. CDR3 amino acids: CASSSAQVGEQFF. The DNA of the CDR3 is TGCGCCAGCAGCTCCGCGCAAGTTGGAGAGCAGTTCTTC.

This clone came up a few times. V usage is TRBV2 and J usage is TRBJ1-3; possible D gene TRBD1, 5 bases. The germline V gene encodes CDR1 SNHLY and CDR2 FYNNEI. The CDR3 has 12 residues. Trimming cost V 6 bases and J 8 bases, with 11 bases left between them. CDR3 sequence (DNA): TGTGCCAGCAGGGGGGAGCTACACACCATATATTTT. This sequence encodes CASRGELHTIYF.